This is a list of T cell receptor beta chains from one sample in a study of Ad26.COV2.S vaccination and SARS-CoV-2 variants. Only in-frame clones appear in the TCRdb table, and some are missing; sequencing was by immunoSEQ multiplex PCR. Here the sample spans 350,000 to 400,000 clones, about nine tenths being singletons. The sample in question was peripheral blood, obtained in a trial of Ad26.COV2.S vaccine versus placebo. The receptors originated from a person between 18 and 60 years old who received the Ad26.COV2.S COVID-19 vaccine or a placebo. Each CDR3 is given with its conserved first and last residue. D genes are given only for firm matches. Where a row states a size, it is once, few, many or the class of an expanded clone; other rows omit it.

V gene: TRBV5-1; J gene: TRBJ2-1; clone size: NA; D gene: NA; CDR3 protein: CASSFGGWSSNEQFF; CDR3 DNA: TGCGCCAGCAGCTTTGGGGGTTGGAGTTCCAATGAGCAGTTCTTC
V gene: TRBV7-3; J gene: TRBJ1-1; clone size: NA; D gene: TRBD1; CDR3 protein: CASSPGGGPLNTEAFF; CDR3 DNA: TGTGCCAGCAGCCCAGGGGGAGGGCCGTTGAACACTGAAGCTTTCTTT
V gene: TRBV4-1; J gene: TRBJ2-1; clone size: NA; D gene: NA; CDR3 protein: CASSQLDLTSYNEQFF; CDR3 DNA: TGCGCCAGCAGCCAACTGGACTTAACCTCCTACAATGAGCAGTTCTTC
V gene: TRBV9; J gene: TRBJ1-4; clone size: NA; D gene: TRBD1; CDR3 protein: CASSPDRGQEKLFF; CDR3 DNA: TGTGCCAGCAGCCCGGACAGGGGACAGGAAAAACTGTTTTTT
V gene: TRBV2; J gene: TRBJ2-2; clone size: NA; D gene: NA; CDR3 protein: CASNGVSGTLNTGELFF; CDR3 DNA: TGTGCCAGCAATGGGGTTTCTGGGACGTTGAACACCGGGGAGCTGTTTTTT
V gene: TRBV7-9; J gene: TRBJ2-5; clone size: NA; D gene: TRBD1; CDR3 protein: CASSTDRYQETQYF; CDR3 DNA: TGTGCCAGCAGCACGGACAGGTACCAAGAGACCCAGTACTTC
V gene: TRBV6-5; J gene: TRBJ1-6; clone size: NA; D gene: TRBD1; CDR3 protein: CASRATGGGTLHF; CDR3 DNA: TGTGCCAGCAGGGCTACAGGGGGCGGAACCCTCCACTTT
V gene: TRBV11-1; J gene: TRBJ2-2; clone size: NA; D gene: NA; CDR3 protein: CASSSSANTGELFF; CDR3 DNA: TGTGCCAGCAGCTCTAGCGCGAACACCGGGGAGCTGTTTTTT
V gene: TRBV7-9; J gene: TRBJ1-1; clone size: NA; D gene: NA; CDR3 protein: CASGDQTNTEAFF; CDR3 DNA: TGTGCCAGTGGGGATCAAACTAACACTGAAGCTTTCTTT
V gene: TRBV7-3; J gene: TRBJ2-1; clone size: NA; D gene: NA; CDR3 protein: CASSLGRDNEQFF; CDR3 DNA: TGTGCCAGCAGCTTAGGGCGGGACAATGAGCAGTTCTTC
V gene: TRBV4-1; J gene: TRBJ2-5; clone size: once; D gene: TRBD1; CDR3 protein: CASSQENPRTGEVTQYF; CDR3 DNA: TGCGCCAGCAGCCAAGAGAACCCACGGACAGGGGAGGTGACCCAGTACTTC
V gene: TRBV7-3; J gene: TRBJ2-5; clone size: NA; D gene: NA; CDR3 protein: CASSLNTEPETQYF; CDR3 DNA: TGTGCCAGCAGCTTAAACACTGAGCCAGAGACCCAGTACTTC
V gene: TRBV7-9; J gene: TRBJ2-7; clone size: NA; D gene: NA; CDR3 protein: CASSFPRSEQYF; CDR3 DNA: TGTGCCAGCAGCTTCCCCCGGTCAGAGCAGTACTTC
V gene: TRBV28; J gene: TRBJ2-7; clone size: NA; D gene: TRBD1; CDR3 protein: CASSRPGTGYEQYF; CDR3 DNA: TGTGCCAGCAGTCGTCCCGGGACAGGGTACGAGCAGTACTTC
V gene: TRBV12-5; J gene: TRBJ1-5; clone size: NA; D gene: NA; CDR3 protein: CASGPSGNSNQPQHF; CDR3 DNA: TGTGCTAGTGGCCCCTCAGGAAATAGCAATCAGCCCCAGCATTTT
V gene: TRBV10-3; J gene: TRBJ2-2; clone size: NA; D gene: NA; CDR3 protein: CAVQGVPGELFF; CDR3 DNA: TGTGCCGTACAGGGTGTCCCCGGGGAGCTGTTTTTT
V gene: TRBV2; J gene: TRBJ2-3; clone size: few; D gene: TRBD2; CDR3 protein: CASSQSGVAGGHF; CDR3 DNA: TGTGCCAGCAGTCAATCTGGGGTAGCGGGGGGGCATTTT
V gene: TRBV10-2; J gene: TRBJ2-7; clone size: NA; D gene: NA; CDR3 protein: CASTSLAYEQYF; CDR3 DNA: TGCGCCAGCACGTCACTCGCCTACGAGCAGTACTTC
V gene: TRBV15; J gene: TRBJ1-5; clone size: NA; D gene: NA; CDR3 protein: CATSRGLGARSNQPQHF; CDR3 DNA: TGTGCCACCAGCAGAGGGTTAGGGGCGCGTAGCAATCAGCCCCAGCATTTT
V gene: TRBV19; J gene: TRBJ1-2; clone size: NA; D gene: TRBD1; CDR3 protein: CASSSQGAYYGYTF; CDR3 DNA: TGTGCCAGTAGTTCACAGGGGGCATACTATGGCTACACCTTC
V gene: TRBV19; J gene: TRBJ2-7; clone size: NA; D gene: NA; CDR3 protein: CASSTNRGGEQYF; CDR3 DNA: TGTGCCAGTAGCACTAACAGGGGGGGGGAGCAGTACTTC
V gene: TRBV27; J gene: TRBJ2-2; clone size: NA; D gene: NA; CDR3 protein: CASSVGARTGELFF; CDR3 DNA: TGTGCCAGCAGCGTGGGGGCGCGCACCGGGGAGCTGTTTTTT
V gene: TRBV19; J gene: TRBJ2-7; clone size: NA; D gene: TRBD1; CDR3 protein: CASSIQGTGDASYEQYF; CDR3 DNA: TGTGCCAGTAGTATTCAAGGGACAGGGGACGCCTCCTACGAGCAGTACTTC
V gene: TRBV5-4; J gene: TRBJ2-7; clone size: few; D gene: TRBD2; CDR3 protein: CASSSPGLADYEQYF; CDR3 DNA: TGTGCCAGCAGCAGTCCGGGACTAGCAGATTACGAGCAGTACTTC
V gene: TRBV6-2/TRBV6-3; J gene: TRBJ2-1; clone size: NA; D gene: TRBD2; CDR3 protein: CASSNQRDPRLSHEQFF; CDR3 DNA: TGTGCCAGCAGTAACCAGCGGGACCCCCGGCTAAGCCATGAGCAGTTCTTC
V gene: TRBV19; J gene: TRBJ2-3; clone size: NA; D gene: NA; CDR3 protein: CASSISGRGRADTQYF; CDR3 DNA: TGTGCCAGTAGTATCAGCGGACGGGGGCGAGCAGATACGCAGTATTTT
V gene: TRBV15; J gene: TRBJ2-1; clone size: NA; D gene: NA; CDR3 protein: CATSRAGTYNEQFF; CDR3 DNA: TGTGCCACCAGCAGAGCTGGGACTTACAATGAGCAGTTCTTC
V gene: TRBV10-3; J gene: TRBJ2-1; clone size: NA; D gene: NA; CDR3 protein: CAIGLPSNEQFF; CDR3 DNA: TGTGCCATCGGACTCCCAAGCAATGAGCAGTTCTTC
V gene: TRBV14; J gene: TRBJ2-7; clone size: NA; D gene: TRBD2; CDR3 protein: CASSQRTSGFYEQYF; CDR3 DNA: TGTGCCAGCAGCCAAAGGACTAGCGGGTTTTACGAGCAGTACTTC
V gene: TRBV5-5; J gene: TRBJ1-2; clone size: once; D gene: NA; CDR3 protein: CASSLYRANYGYTF; CDR3 DNA: TGTGCCAGCAGCTTGTATAGGGCTAACTATGGCTACACCTTC
V gene: TRBV12-5; J gene: TRBJ2-7; clone size: NA; D gene: NA; CDR3 protein: CASGFRIYEQYF; CDR3 DNA: TGTGCTAGTGGTTTCCGGATCTACGAGCAGTACTTC
V gene: TRBV7-6; J gene: TRBJ2-6; clone size: once; D gene: TRBD1; CDR3 protein: CASSLFGDRASGANVLTF; CDR3 DNA: TGTGCCAGCAGCTTATTCGGGGACAGGGCGTCTGGGGCCAACGTCCTGACTTTC
V gene: TRBV5-3; J gene: TRBJ2-7; clone size: NA; D gene: TRBD2; CDR3 protein: CARSCHSPGWKREGRGHEQYF; CDR3 DNA: TGTGCCAGAAGTTGTCACTCTCCGGGTTGGAAGCGGGAGGGCCGTGGGCACGAGCAGTACTTC
V gene: TRBV18; J gene: TRBJ2-5; clone size: NA; D gene: TRBD1; CDR3 protein: CASSPSRGETQYF; CDR3 DNA: TGTGCCAGCTCACCGAGCAGGGGGGAGACCCAGTACTTC
V gene: TRBV5-1; J gene: TRBJ2-7; clone size: NA; D gene: TRBD2; CDR3 protein: CASSLGTSGRGEQYF; CDR3 DNA: TGCGCCAGCAGCTTGGGAACTAGCGGGAGGGGAGAGCAGTACTTC
V gene: TRBV5-5; J gene: TRBJ2-7; clone size: NA; D gene: NA; CDR3 protein: CASSLAATASYEQYF; CDR3 DNA: TGTGCCAGCAGCTTGGCCGCGACAGCCTCCTACGAGCAGTACTTC
V gene: TRBV7-9; J gene: TRBJ2-7; clone size: NA; D gene: NA; CDR3 protein: CASSWGGGGDEQYF; CDR3 DNA: TGTGCCAGTTCTTGGGGGGGCGGTGGCGACGAGCAGTACTTC
V gene: TRBV5-1; J gene: TRBJ2-1; clone size: NA; D gene: TRBD2; CDR3 protein: CASSLVPSGRAYNEQFF; CDR3 DNA: TGCGCCAGCAGCTTGGTTCCTAGCGGGAGGGCATACAATGAGCAGTTCTTC
V gene: TRBV6-5; J gene: TRBJ2-1; clone size: NA; D gene: TRBD1; CDR3 protein: CASRPTGGAYNEQFF; CDR3 DNA: TGTGCCAGCAGGCCGACAGGGGGCGCCTACAATGAGCAGTTCTTC
V gene: TRBV12-5; J gene: TRBJ1-1; clone size: NA; D gene: NA; CDR3 protein: CASGFNVGGPNTEAFF; CDR3 DNA: TGTGCTAGTGGTTTTAACGTCGGGGGACCGAACACTGAAGCTTTCTTT
V gene: TRBV11-2; J gene: TRBJ2-1; clone size: NA; D gene: NA; CDR3 protein: CASSLRLGRGVYREQFF; CDR3 DNA: TGTGCCAGCAGCTTAAGGTTGGGGAGGGGGGTCTACAGGGAGCAGTTCTTC
V gene: TRBV5-1; J gene: TRBJ2-7; clone size: NA; D gene: TRBD1; CDR3 protein: CASSPGGQGAYEQYF; CDR3 DNA: TGCGCCAGCAGCCCGGGGGGACAGGGGGCCTACGAGCAGTACTTC
V gene: TRBV29-1; J gene: TRBJ1-1; clone size: NA; D gene: NA; CDR3 protein: CSVWRSTGNTEAFF; CDR3 DNA: TGCAGCGTTTGGAGATCGACAGGTAACACTGAAGCTTTCTTT
V gene: TRBV18; J gene: TRBJ2-5; clone size: NA; D gene: NA; CDR3 protein: CASSPPSGGYQETQYF; CDR3 DNA: TGTGCCAGCTCACCCCCCAGCGGAGGGTACCAAGAGACCCAGTACTTC
V gene: TRBV10-2; J gene: TRBJ2-5; clone size: once; D gene: NA; CDR3 protein: CATRGREETQYF; CDR3 DNA: TGCGCCACTAGGGGGCGGGAGGAGACCCAGTACTTC
V gene: TRBV7-8; J gene: TRBJ2-5; clone size: NA; D gene: NA; CDR3 protein: CASSSGRVRQETQYF; CDR3 DNA: TGTGCCAGCAGCTCCGGCCGAGTCCGACAAGAGACCCAGTACTTC
V gene: TRBV15; J gene: TRBJ1-5; clone size: NA; D gene: NA; CDR3 protein: CATSRDLGRNQPQHF; CDR3 DNA: TGTGCCACCAGCAGAGATCTGGGTCGCAATCAGCCCCAGCATTTT